Listed below are T cell receptor beta chains from one sample, sequenced in a study of cytomegalovirus exposure and HLA in healthy donors. TCRdb's table, derived via immunoSEQ multiplex PCR, lists solely in-frame clones and lacks some. The sample yields 250,000 to 400,000 clones, about nine tenths seen once. Input material: PBMCs. The receptors were sampled from a young woman in good health and CMV-seropositive. Each CDR3 is given with its conserved first and last residue. The D gene is left open where the match is weak. The size field is filled for only some rows; it gives once, few, many or a size class.

J: TRBJ1-5; V: TRBV27; D: .; size: .; CDR3: CASSYQGSNQPQHF; DNA: TGTGCCAGCAGTTATCAGGGTAGCAATCAGCCCCAGCATTTT
J: TRBJ2-2; V: TRBV7-2; D: .; size: .; CDR3: CASSLVGNTGELFF; DNA: TGTGCCAGCAGCTTAGTTGGGAACACCGGGGAGCTGTTTTTT
J: TRBJ2-6; V: TRBV30; D: TRBD1; size: .; CDR3: CAWMWDRSLLGANVLTF; DNA: TGTGCCTGGATGTGGGACAGGAGTCTGCTGGGGGCCAACGTCCTGACTTTC
J: TRBJ2-7; V: TRBV5-1; D: .; size: .; CDR3: CASSLDTGTTYEQYF; DNA: TGCGCCAGCAGCTTGGATACAGGGACGACCTACGAGCAGTACTTC
J: TRBJ2-1; V: TRBV27; D: .; size: .; CDR3: CASSLSPAGGREQFF; DNA: TGTGCCAGCAGTTTATCCCCCGCTGGGGGGCGTGAGCAGTTCTTC
J: TRBJ2-5; V: TRBV10-3; D: TRBD1; size: .; CDR3: CAIGQGRETQYF; DNA: TGTGCCATTGGACAGGGCAGAGAGACCCAGTACTTC
J: TRBJ2-1; V: TRBV27; D: TRBD2; size: .; CDR3: CASSSVAGGPNNEQFF; DNA: TGTGCCAGCAGTTCCGTAGCGGGAGGGCCCAACAATGAGCAGTTCTTC
J: TRBJ2-7; V: TRBV27; D: TRBD2; size: .; CDR3: CATGLAGRYEQYF; DNA: TGTGCCACTGGACTAGCGGGACGATACGAGCAGTACTTC
J: TRBJ1-5; V: TRBV15; D: TRBD1; size: .; CDR3: CATSDGQGNQPQHF; DNA: TGTGCCACCAGCGACGGACAGGGTAATCAGCCCCAGCATTTT
J: TRBJ1-2; V: TRBV4-3; D: .; size: .; CDR3: CASSQTGREGYGYTF; DNA: TGCGCCAGCAGCCAAACGGGAAGGGAGGGGTATGGCTACACCTTC
J: TRBJ1-2; V: TRBV9; D: TRBD1; size: .; CDR3: CASSVADRGSYGYTF; DNA: TGTGCCAGCAGCGTAGCAGACAGGGGTTCCTATGGCTACACCTTC
J: TRBJ2-7; V: TRBV5-6; D: .; size: .; CDR3: CASRRGTYEQYF; DNA: TGTGCCAGCAGGAGGGGGACCTACGAGCAGTACTTC
J: TRBJ1-2; V: TRBV10-3; D: .; size: .; CDR3: CAISTDLETGAYGYTF; DNA: TGTGCCATCAGTACCGATCTCGAAACCGGCGCCTATGGCTACACCTTC
J: TRBJ2-7; V: TRBV5-4; D: .; size: .; CDR3: CASHRDHSYEQYF; DNA: TGTGCCAGCCACCGGGACCACTCCTACGAGCAGTACTTC
J: TRBJ2-7; V: TRBV9; D: .; size: .; CDR3: CASSVRPAGEQYF; DNA: TGTGCCAGCAGCGTGAGGCCAGCGGGCGAGCAGTACTTC
J: TRBJ2-1; V: TRBV4-1; D: .; size: .; CDR3: CASSLANPGTSSYNEQFF; DNA: TGCGCCAGCAGCCTCGCAAATCCCGGGACAAGCTCCTACAATGAGCAGTTCTTC
J: TRBJ1-3; V: TRBV6-1; D: .; size: .; CDR3: CASSEPVISGNTIYF; DNA: TGTGCCAGCAGTGAACCAGTAATAAGTGGAAACACCATATATTTT
J: TRBJ1-1; V: TRBV11-2; D: .; size: .; CDR3: CASSRELNTEAFF; DNA: TGTGCCAGCAGCAGAGAGCTGAACACTGAAGCTTTCTTT
J: TRBJ1-1; V: TRBV7-9; D: .; size: .; CDR3: CASSPGLKHGVNTEAFF; DNA: TGTGCCAGCAGCCCGGGACTCAAACACGGGGTGAACACTGAAGCTTTCTTT
J: TRBJ1-1; V: TRBV4-2; D: .; size: .; CDR3: CASSQALRQTNTEAFF; DNA: TGTGCCAGCAGCCAAGCACTTCGACAGACGAACACTGAAGCTTTCTTT
J: TRBJ2-3; V: TRBV7-3; D: TRBD1; size: .; CDR3: CASSTSTGHTDTQYF; DNA: TGTGCCAGCAGCACCTCGACAGGGCACACAGATACGCAGTATTTT
J: TRBJ2-7; V: TRBV29-1; D: .; size: .; CDR3: CSVEGSGYEQYF; DNA: TGCAGCGTTGAGGGTAGCGGCTACGAGCAGTACTTC
J: TRBJ1-2; V: TRBV7-3; D: .; size: .; CDR3: CASSLNPRDTANYGYTF; DNA: TGTGCCAGCAGCTTAAATCCCCGGGACACAGCTAACTATGGCTACACCTTC
J: TRBJ1-5; V: TRBV6-5; D: .; size: .; CDR3: CASSSRTATQPQHF; DNA: TGTGCCAGCAGCTCTCGGACAGCGACCCAGCCCCAGCATTTT
J: TRBJ2-7; V: TRBV28; D: .; size: .; CDR3: CASSPRLHYEQYF; DNA: TGTGCCAGCAGTCCCCGACTGCACTACGAGCAGTACTTC
J: TRBJ1-3; V: TRBV13; D: .; size: .; CDR3: CASSSTGSSGNTIYF; DNA: TGTGCCAGCAGCTCAACAGGCTCCTCTGGAAACACCATATATTTT
J: TRBJ2-3; V: TRBV29-1; D: TRBD1; size: .; CDR3: CSVNGRTGNLADTQYF; DNA: TGCAGCGTTAATGGCCGGACAGGTAATTTGGCAGATACGCAGTATTTT
J: TRBJ2-7; V: TRBV7-9; D: .; size: once; CDR3: CASSHRELTYEQYF; DNA: TGTGCCAGCAGCCACAGGGAACTGACCTACGAGCAGTACTTC
J: TRBJ2-1; V: TRBV4-3; D: TRBD2; size: .; CDR3: CASSQEETSGVNEQFF; DNA: TGCGCCAGCAGCCAAGAAGAGACTAGCGGAGTCAATGAGCAGTTCTTC
J: TRBJ2-1; V: TRBV27; D: TRBD2; size: .; CDR3: CASTRSGIYNEQFF; DNA: TGTGCCAGCACTCGGAGCGGGATCTACAATGAGCAGTTCTTC
J: TRBJ2-3; V: TRBV4-3; D: .; size: .; CDR3: CASTPGELYF; DNA: TGCGCCAGCACCCCGGGGGAGCTGTATTTT
J: TRBJ2-3; V: TRBV7-3; D: .; size: once; CDR3: CASSPSSTDTQYF; DNA: TGTGCCAGCAGCCCGTCAAGCACAGATACGCAGTATTTT
J: TRBJ2-7; V: TRBV7-2; D: .; size: .; CDR3: CASSWHSLDYEQYF; DNA: TGTGCCAGCAGCTGGCACAGCCTTGACTACGAGCAGTACTTC
J: TRBJ2-3; V: TRBV30; D: TRBD2; size: .; CDR3: CAWIAGGADTQYF; DNA: TGTGCCTGGATAGCGGGAGGGGCAGATACGCAGTATTTT
J: TRBJ2-1; V: TRBV2; D: .; size: .; CDR3: CASEGFHEQFF; DNA: TGTGCCAGCGAAGGGTTCCATGAGCAGTTCTTC
J: TRBJ1-3; V: TRBV7-2; D: .; size: .; CDR3: CASSFPRISGNTIYF; DNA: TGTGCCAGCAGCTTTCCTAGAATCTCTGGAAACACCATATATTTT
J: TRBJ2-3; V: TRBV7-9; D: TRBD2; size: .; CDR3: CASSERTSGTFTDTQYF; DNA: TGTGCCAGCAGCGAACGGACTAGCGGGACCTTCACAGATACGCAGTATTTT
J: TRBJ1-1; V: TRBV6-5; D: TRBD1; size: .; CDR3: CASSPGTGQNVEAFF; DNA: TGTGCCAGCAGTCCTGGGACAGGGCAGAATGTTGAAGCTTTCTTT
J: TRBJ1-2; V: TRBV19; D: .; size: once; CDR3: CASSISQGGNYGYTF; DNA: TGTGCCAGTAGTATTTCACAGGGAGGAAACTATGGCTACACCTTC
J: TRBJ2-2; V: TRBV18; D: TRBD1; size: .; CDR3: CASSPPWTGNTGELFF; DNA: TGTGCCAGCTCACCACCTTGGACAGGGAACACCGGGGAGCTGTTTTTT
J: TRBJ2-1; V: TRBV4-1; D: .; size: .; CDR3: CASSAVPAGRNEQFF; DNA: TGCGCCAGCAGCGCCGTCCCCGCGGGGAGGAATGAGCAGTTCTTC
J: TRBJ2-1; V: TRBV6-1; D: TRBD2; size: .; CDR3: CASTLLAGINEQFF; DNA: TGTGCCAGCACGCTCCTAGCGGGGATCAATGAGCAGTTCTTC
J: TRBJ1-4; V: TRBV27; D: .; size: .; CDR3: CASSFHPATNEKLFF; DNA: TGTGCCAGCAGTTTTCATCCTGCAACTAATGAAAAACTGTTTTTT
J: TRBJ1-5; V: TRBV5-4; D: TRBD1; size: .; CDR3: CASSAGGERHQPQHF; DNA: TGTGCCAGCAGCGCAGGGGGCGAGAGACATCAGCCCCAGCATTTT
J: TRBJ1-1; V: TRBV5-1; D: .; size: .; CDR3: CASSAGGPAFF; DNA: TGCGCCAGCAGTGCGGGGGGCCCTGCTTTCTTT
J: TRBJ2-4; V: TRBV6-5; D: .; size: .; CDR3: CASSFEPTKNIQYF; DNA: TGTGCCAGCAGTTTTGAGCCAACCAAAAACATTCAGTACTTC
J: TRBJ2-7; V: TRBV19; D: .; size: few; CDR3: CASSPGSYEQYF; DNA: TGTGCCAGTAGTCCGGGATCCTACGAGCAGTACTTC
J: TRBJ2-7; V: TRBV21-1; D: .; size: once; CDR3: CASSKAWDRGSYEQYF; DNA: TGTGCCAGCAGCAAAGCCTGGGACAGGGGCTCCTACGAGCAGTACTTC
J: TRBJ2-1; V: TRBV9; D: TRBD2; size: .; CDR3: CASSVRLAGANNEQFF; DNA: TGTGCCAGCAGCGTAAGACTAGCGGGGGCAAACAATGAGCAGTTCTTC
J: TRBJ2-3; V: TRBV7-3; D: .; size: .; CDR3: CASSLNRGRDTQYF; DNA: TGTGCCAGCAGCTTAAATCGGGGACGGGATACGCAGTATTTT
J: TRBJ2-3; V: TRBV27; D: TRBD2; size: .; CDR3: CASRGYGLAGVPDTQYF; DNA: TGTGCCAGCAGGGGGTATGGGCTAGCGGGAGTCCCAGATACGCAGTATTTT
J: TRBJ2-7; V: TRBV5-1; D: .; size: .; CDR3: CASSRTDRAYEQYF; DNA: TGCGCCAGCAGCCGGACGGACAGAGCCTACGAGCAGTACTTC
J: TRBJ1-4; V: TRBV6-5; D: .; size: .; CDR3: CASMRTTNEKLFF; DNA: TGTGCCAGCATGAGAACAACTAATGAAAAACTGTTTTTT
J: TRBJ1-1; V: TRBV6-5; D: .; size: .; CDR3: CASSYQGMNTEAFF; DNA: TGTGCCAGCAGTTACCAGGGGATGAACACTGAAGCTTTCTTT
J: TRBJ2-3; V: TRBV5-4; D: TRBD1; size: .; CDR3: CASTSGQGRDTQYF; DNA: TGTGCCAGCACCTCGGGACAGGGTAGAGATACGCAGTATTTT
J: TRBJ1-5; V: TRBV2; D: TRBD1; size: .; CDR3: CASNSGQAASRPQHF; DNA: TGTGCCAGCAATTCTGGACAGGCCGCGTCTCGGCCCCAGCATTTT
J: TRBJ2-7; V: TRBV28; D: TRBD1; size: once; CDR3: CASSFLRTGRYEQYF; DNA: TGTGCCAGCAGTTTTTTGCGGACAGGGCGCTACGAGCAGTACTTC